These 7 T cell receptor beta chains came from one sample sequenced in a study of blood T cell repertoires in COVID-19. TCRdb keeps only in-frame clones here, not all; method: immunoSEQ multiplex PCR. The repertoire holds tens of thousands of clones, with more than 65% as singletons. The source material was peripheral blood. These receptors were obtained from a man in his fifties with acute or convalescent COVID-19.

This rearrangement joins TRBV20-1 to TRBJ1-4; 7 bases are shared with TRBD1. CDR3 length equals 16 residues. V shed 3 bases and J 8 bases; nucleotides not matched to a gene: 15. The germline V gene encodes CDR1 DFQATT and CDR2 SNEGSKA (reference sequence). The CDR3 loop reads CSASRGGDKVWEKLFF. The CDR3 DNA sequence: TGCAGTGCTAGTAGAGGGGGCGATAAGGTGTGGGAAAAACTGTTTTTT.

The chain couples TRBV6-1 to TRBJ2-7; tentatively, D is TRBD1 (5 bases). The CDR3 extends over 12 amino acids. Trimming pared 3 bases from V and 6 bases from J, leaving 9 bases between. Germline V gene sequence: CDR1 MNHNS, CDR2 SASEGT. CDR3 loop: CASSDRVGEQYF. CDR3 nucleotides: TGTGCCAGCAGTGACAGGGTGGGCGAGCAGTACTTC.

The rearrangement joins TRBV6-6 to TRBJ1-5; D ambiguous. The CDR3 contains 14 residues. The V gene lost 8 bases and the J gene lost 0 bases, with 11 bases spanning the gap. Germline lookup yields CDR1 MNHNY and CDR2 SVGAGI (reference sequence). The CDR3 spells CASERKFSNQPQHF. The CDR3 bases are TGTGCCAGCGAGAGAAAGTTTAGCAATCAGCCCCAGCATTTT.

The gene calls are TRBV5-1 and TRBJ2-7; weak D call: TRBD2 (6 bases). From germline, CDR1 is SGHRS and CDR2 YFSETQ. V lost 4 bases and J 5 bases, leaving 19 bases between the germline ends. This CDR3 region has 15 residues. The CDR3 spells CASSQVGEAYHEQYF. The CDR3 DNA reads as TGCGCCAGCAGCCAGGTGGGGGAGGCTTACCACGAGCAGTACTTC.

The rearrangement links TRBV9 to TRBJ2-2, with unresolved D. The V and J ends lost 4 bases and 4 bases respectively, with 17 bases between them. In germline, CDR1 is SGDLS, CDR2 YYNGEE. CDR3 size: 16 residues. The CDR3 bases are TGTGCCAGCAGCCCGGTCGGCAGGTCAGTCACCGGGGAGCTGTTTTTT. This encodes CASSPVGRSVTGELFF.

The rearrangement links TRBV7-2 to TRBJ2-3; TRBD1 might be the D (6 bases). Germline loops: CDR1 SGHTA, CDR2 FQGNSA. V gave up 5 bases and J gave up 5 bases, with 14 bases separating them. This CDR3 is built from 14 residues. CDR3 protein: CASSVSQGLDTQYF. The CDR3 nucleotides read TGTGCCAGCAGCGTAAGCCAGGGGTTAGATACGCAGTATTTT.

The chain has TRBV30 and TRBJ2-5; possibly TRBD1 for D (5 bases). The CDR3 totals 12 residues. In germline, CDR1 is GTSNPN, CDR2 SVGIG (reference sequence). The V end lost 3 bases, the J end lost 5 bases, and 10 bases lay between the germline ends. CDR3 in amino acids: CAWRQKGETQYF. The CDR3 region has the DNA TGTGCCTGGAGGCAGAAGGGGGAGACCCAGTACTTC.